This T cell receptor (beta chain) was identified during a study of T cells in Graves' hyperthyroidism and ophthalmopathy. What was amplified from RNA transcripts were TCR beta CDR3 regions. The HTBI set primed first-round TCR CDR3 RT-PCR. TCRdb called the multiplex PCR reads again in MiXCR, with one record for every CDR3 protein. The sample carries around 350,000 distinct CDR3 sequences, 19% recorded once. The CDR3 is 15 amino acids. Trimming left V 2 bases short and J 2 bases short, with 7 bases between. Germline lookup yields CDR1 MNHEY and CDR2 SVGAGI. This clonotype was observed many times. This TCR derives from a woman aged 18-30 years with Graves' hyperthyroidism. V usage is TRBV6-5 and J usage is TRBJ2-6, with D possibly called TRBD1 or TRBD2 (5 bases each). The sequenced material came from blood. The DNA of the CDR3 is TGTGCCAGCAGTTACCTGGGGGCTGGGGCCAACGTCCTGACTTTC. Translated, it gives CASSYLGAGANVLTF.